This T cell receptor (beta chain) came from a study of blood T cell repertoires in COVID-19. TCRdb keeps only in-frame clones here, not all; method: immunoSEQ multiplex PCR. The sample includes about 210,000 clones, almost 85% of them seen just once. Germline values: CDR1 SGHTA, CDR2 FQGNSA. The CDR3 extends over 14 amino acids. J gave up 3 bases and V 7 bases, and 7 bases lay outside the gene matches. Sequences were obtained from peripheral blood. This clonotype originated in a woman between 40 and 50 years old with acute or convalescent COVID-19. The chain combines TRBV7-2 with TRBJ2-7; TRBD1 matches 9 bases. The DNA for the CDR3 is TGTGCCAGCATATATGCGACAGGGGGCTACGAGCAGTACTTC. Protein product: CASIYATGGYEQYF.